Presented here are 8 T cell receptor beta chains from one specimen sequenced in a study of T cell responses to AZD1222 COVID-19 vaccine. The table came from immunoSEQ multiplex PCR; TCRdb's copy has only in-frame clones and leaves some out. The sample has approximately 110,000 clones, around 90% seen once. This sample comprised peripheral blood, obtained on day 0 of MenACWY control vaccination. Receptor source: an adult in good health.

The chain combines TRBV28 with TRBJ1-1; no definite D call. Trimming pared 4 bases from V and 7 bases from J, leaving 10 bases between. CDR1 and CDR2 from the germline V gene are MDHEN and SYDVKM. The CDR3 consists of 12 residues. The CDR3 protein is CASSSLQYEAFF. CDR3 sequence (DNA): TGTGCCAGCAGTTCCCTTCAATATGAAGCTTTCTTT.

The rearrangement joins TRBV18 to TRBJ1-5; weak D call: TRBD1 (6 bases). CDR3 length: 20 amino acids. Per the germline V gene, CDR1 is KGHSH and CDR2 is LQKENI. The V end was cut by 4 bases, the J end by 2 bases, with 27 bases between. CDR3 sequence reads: CASSRSRARGGNRRNQPQHF. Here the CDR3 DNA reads TGTGCCAGCTCACGATCACGGGCGAGGGGGGGCAATCGTCGCAATCAGCCCCAGCATTTT.

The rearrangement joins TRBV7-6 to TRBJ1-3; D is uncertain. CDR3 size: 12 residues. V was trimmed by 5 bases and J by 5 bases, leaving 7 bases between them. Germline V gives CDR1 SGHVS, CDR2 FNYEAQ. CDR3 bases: TGTGCCAGCAGCCCAACGAGAAACACCATATATTTT. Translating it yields CASSPTRNTIYF.

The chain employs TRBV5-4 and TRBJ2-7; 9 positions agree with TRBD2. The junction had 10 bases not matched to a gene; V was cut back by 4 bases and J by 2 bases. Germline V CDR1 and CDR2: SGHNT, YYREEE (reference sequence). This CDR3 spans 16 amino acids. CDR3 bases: TGTGCCAGCAGCCCCCGCGGGGGGGGACCGGCCTACGAGCAGTACTTC. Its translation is CASSPRGGGPAYEQYF.

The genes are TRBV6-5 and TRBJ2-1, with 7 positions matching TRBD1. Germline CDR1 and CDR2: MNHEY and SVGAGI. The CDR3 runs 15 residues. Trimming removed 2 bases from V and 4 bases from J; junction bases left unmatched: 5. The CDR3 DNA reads TGTGCCAGCAGTTACACCGGGACAGATTACAATGAGCAGTTCTTC. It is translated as CASSYTGTDYNEQFF.

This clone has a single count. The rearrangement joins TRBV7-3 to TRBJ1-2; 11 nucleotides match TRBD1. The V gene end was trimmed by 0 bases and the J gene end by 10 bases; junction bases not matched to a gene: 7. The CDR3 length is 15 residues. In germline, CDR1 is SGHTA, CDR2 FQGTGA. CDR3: CASSLTGVGQGDYTF. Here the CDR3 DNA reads TGTGCCAGCAGCTTAACCGGCGTGGGACAGGGGGACTACACCTTC.

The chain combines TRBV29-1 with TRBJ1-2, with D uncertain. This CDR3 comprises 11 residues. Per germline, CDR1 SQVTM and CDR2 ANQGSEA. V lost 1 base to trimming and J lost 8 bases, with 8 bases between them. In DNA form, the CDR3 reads TGCAGCGTTGAAGCGGGGTTGGGCTACACCTTC. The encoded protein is CSVEAGLGYTF. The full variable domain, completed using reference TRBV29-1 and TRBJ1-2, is SAVISQKPSRDICQRGTSLTIQCQVDSQVTMMFWYRQQPGQSLTLIATANQGSEATYESGFVIDKFPISRPNLTFSTLTVSNMSPEDSSIYLCSVEAGLGYTFGSGTRLTVV.

In DNA, the CDR3 is TGTGCCAGCAGTTTAGTTTTGAATGGCTACACCTTC. This codes for CASSLVLNGYTF. V is TRBV28 and J is TRBJ1-2; no clear D. The CDR3 consists of 12 residues. From germline, CDR1 is MDHEN and CDR2 SYDVKM. The V end was cut by 2 bases, the J end by 6 bases, with 7 bases between.